This TCR beta chain originates from a study of T cell responses to AZD1222 COVID-19 vaccine. The CDR3 spans 17 residues. Per the germline V gene, CDR1 is SEHNR and CDR2 is FQNEAQ (reference sequence). Losses at the gene ends were 5 bases for V and 0 bases for J; bases not matched to a gene: 10. The data were produced by immunoSEQ multiplex PCR, yet TCRdb's version contains in-frame clones alone and is incomplete. The data hold roughly 120,000 clones, with about 91% observed a single time. This TCR came from an adult in good health. The sample in question was peripheral blood, obtained on day 0 of AZD1222 vaccination. The chain is built from TRBV7-9 and TRBJ2-1; TRBD1 matches 7 bases. This chain's CDR3 is CASSRDSPKSSYNEQFF. CDR3 DNA: TGTGCCAGCAGCAGGGACAGCCCCAAGAGCTCCTACAATGAGCAGTTCTTC.